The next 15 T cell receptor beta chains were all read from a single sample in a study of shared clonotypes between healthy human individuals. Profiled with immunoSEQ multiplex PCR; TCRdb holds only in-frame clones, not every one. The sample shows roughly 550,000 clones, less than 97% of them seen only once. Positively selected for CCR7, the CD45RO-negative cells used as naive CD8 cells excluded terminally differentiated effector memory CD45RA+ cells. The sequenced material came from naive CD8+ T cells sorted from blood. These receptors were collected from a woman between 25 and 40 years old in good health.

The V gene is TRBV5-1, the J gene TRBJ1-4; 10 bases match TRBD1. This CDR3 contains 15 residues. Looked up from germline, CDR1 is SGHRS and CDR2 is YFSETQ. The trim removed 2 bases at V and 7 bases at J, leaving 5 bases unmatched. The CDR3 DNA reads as TGCGCCAGCAGCTTCGGGGACAGGGGAATTGAAAAACTGTTTTTT. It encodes CASSFGDRGIEKLFF. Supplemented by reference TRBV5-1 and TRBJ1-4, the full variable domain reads KAGVTQTPRYLIKTRGQQVTLSCSPISGHRSVSWYQQTPGQGLQFLFEYFSETQRNKGNFPGRFSGRQFSNSRSEMNVSTLELGDSALYLCASSFGDRGIEKLFFGSGTQLSVL.

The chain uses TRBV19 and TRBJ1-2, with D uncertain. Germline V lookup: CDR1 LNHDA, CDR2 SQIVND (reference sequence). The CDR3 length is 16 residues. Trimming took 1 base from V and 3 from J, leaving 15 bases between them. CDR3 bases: TGTGCCAGTAGTATAGCAGTTGGACCGACCCACTATGGCTACACCTTC. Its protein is CASSIAVGPTHYGYTF.

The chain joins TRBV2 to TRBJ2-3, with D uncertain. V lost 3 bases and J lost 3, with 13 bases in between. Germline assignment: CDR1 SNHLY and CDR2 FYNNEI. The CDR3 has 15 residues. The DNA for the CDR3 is TGTGCCAGCAGTGATTTGTCCCAGAGAACAGATACGCAGTATTTT. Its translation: CASSDLSQRTDTQYF. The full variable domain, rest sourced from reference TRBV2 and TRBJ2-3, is EPEVTQTPSHQVTQMGQEVILRCVPISNHLYFYWYRQILGQKVEFLVSFYNNEISEKSEIFDDQFSVERPDGSNFTLKIRSTKLEDSAMYFCASSDLSQRTDTQYFGPGTRLTVL.

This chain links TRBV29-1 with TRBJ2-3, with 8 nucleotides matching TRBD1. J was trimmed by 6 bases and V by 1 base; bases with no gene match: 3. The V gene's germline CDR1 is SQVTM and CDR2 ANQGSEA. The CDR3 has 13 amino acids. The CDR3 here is CSVEGRGLDTQYF. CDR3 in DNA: TGCAGCGTTGAAGGCAGGGGGCTGGATACGCAGTATTTT.

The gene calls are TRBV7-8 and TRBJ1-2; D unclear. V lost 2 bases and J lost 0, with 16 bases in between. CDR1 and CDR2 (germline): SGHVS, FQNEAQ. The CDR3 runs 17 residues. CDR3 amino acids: CASSLNFEGTANYGYTF. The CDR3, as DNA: TGTGCCAGCAGCTTAAACTTCGAAGGCACAGCTAACTATGGCTACACCTTC.

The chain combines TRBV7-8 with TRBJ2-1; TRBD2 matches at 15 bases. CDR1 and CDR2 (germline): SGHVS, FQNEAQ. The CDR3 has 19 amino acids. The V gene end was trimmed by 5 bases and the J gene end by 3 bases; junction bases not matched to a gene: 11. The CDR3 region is CASSQISGLAGGLYNEQFF. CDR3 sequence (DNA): TGTGCCAGCAGCCAAATCTCGGGACTAGCGGGAGGTCTCTACAATGAGCAGTTCTTC.

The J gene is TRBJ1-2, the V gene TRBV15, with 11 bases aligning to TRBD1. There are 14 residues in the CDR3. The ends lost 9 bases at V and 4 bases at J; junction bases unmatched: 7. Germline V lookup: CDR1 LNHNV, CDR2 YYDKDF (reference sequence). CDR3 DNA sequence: TGTGCCACTTACCCGGGACAGGGGGTCTATGGCTACACCTTC. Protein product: CATYPGQGVYGYTF.

The CDR3 reads CASGGSRGDADTQYF. The CDR3 DNA follows: TGCGCCAGCGGGGGATCAAGGGGTGATGCAGATACGCAGTATTTT. The rearrangement joins TRBV4-1 to TRBJ2-3; either TRBD1 or TRBD2 may supply D (5 bases each). Germline values: CDR1 MGHRA, CDR2 YSYEKL. CDR3 size: 15 residues. V shed 8 bases and J shed 4 bases, with 19 bases lying between them.

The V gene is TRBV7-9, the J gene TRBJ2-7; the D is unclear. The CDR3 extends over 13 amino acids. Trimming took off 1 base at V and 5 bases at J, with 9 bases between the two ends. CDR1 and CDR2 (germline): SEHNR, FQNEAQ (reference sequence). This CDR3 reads CASSLEYADEQYF. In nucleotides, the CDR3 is TGTGCCAGCAGCTTAGAATATGCGGACGAGCAGTACTTC. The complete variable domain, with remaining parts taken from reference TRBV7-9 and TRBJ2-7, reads DTGVSQNPRHKITKRGQNVTFRCDPISEHNRLYWYRQTLGQGPEFLTYFQNEAQLEKSRLLSDRFSAERPKGSFSTLEIQRTEQGDSAMYLCASSLEYADEQYFGPGTRLTVT.

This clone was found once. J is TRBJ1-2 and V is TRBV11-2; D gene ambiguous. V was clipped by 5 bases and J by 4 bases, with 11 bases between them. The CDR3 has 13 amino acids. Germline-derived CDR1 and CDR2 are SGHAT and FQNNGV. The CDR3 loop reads CASSPGSRYGYTF. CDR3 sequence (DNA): TGTGCCAGCAGCCCGGGGTCCCGCTATGGCTACACCTTC.

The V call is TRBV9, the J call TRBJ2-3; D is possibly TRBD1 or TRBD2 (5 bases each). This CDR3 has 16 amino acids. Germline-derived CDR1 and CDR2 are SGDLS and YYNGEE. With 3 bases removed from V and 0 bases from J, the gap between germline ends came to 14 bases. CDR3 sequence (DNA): TGTGCCAGCAGCGCCCCCGAGGGGCAGAGCACAGATACGCAGTATTTT. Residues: CASSAPEGQSTDTQYF.

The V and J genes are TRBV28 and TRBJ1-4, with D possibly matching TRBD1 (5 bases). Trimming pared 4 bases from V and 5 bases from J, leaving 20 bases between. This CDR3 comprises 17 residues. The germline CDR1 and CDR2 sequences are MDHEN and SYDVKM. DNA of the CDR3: TGTGCCAGCAGTTCCCACTCCCTCCAGGGCCTAAATGAAAAACTGTTTTTT. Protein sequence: CASSSHSLQGLNEKLFF.

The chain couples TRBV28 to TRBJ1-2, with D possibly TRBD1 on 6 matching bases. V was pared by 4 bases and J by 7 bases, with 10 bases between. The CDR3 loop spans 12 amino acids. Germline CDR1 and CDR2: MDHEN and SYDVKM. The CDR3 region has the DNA TGTGCCAGCAGTTGCTACAGGGTTGGCTACACCTTC. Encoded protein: CASSCYRVGYTF.

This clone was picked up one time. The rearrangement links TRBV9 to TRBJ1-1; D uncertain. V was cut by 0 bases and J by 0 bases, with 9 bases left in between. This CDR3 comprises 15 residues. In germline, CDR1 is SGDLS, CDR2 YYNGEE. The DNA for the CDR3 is TGTGCCAGCAGCGTAGTTTTCGAAATGAACACTGAAGCTTTCTTT. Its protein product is CASSVVFEMNTEAFF.

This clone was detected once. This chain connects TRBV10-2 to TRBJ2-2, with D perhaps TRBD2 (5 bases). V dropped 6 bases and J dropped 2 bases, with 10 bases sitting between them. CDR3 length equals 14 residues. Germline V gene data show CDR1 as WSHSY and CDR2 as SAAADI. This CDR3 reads CASSGLSNTGELFF. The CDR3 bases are TGCGCCAGCAGCGGACTGTCTAACACCGGGGAGCTGTTTTTT.